This T cell receptor beta chain was found in a study of OX40 agonist ivuxolimab in advanced cancers. Study-level background: With a range of about 23 to 85, age averaged roughly 60 years, and roughly 80% were male. Findings of the study overall: Antigen specificity of clonally expanded peripheral T cells was not established. Expanded clones tended on average to be more numerous among CD8+ T cells than CD4+.

The protocol was immunoSEQ multiplex PCR, while the TCRdb copy is restricted to in-frame clones and leaves out a portion. Of approximately 61,000 clones listed, over 75% are singletons. Notes on this clone: Its antigen remains unidentified.

The V gene's germline CDR1 is SGHAT and CDR2 FQNNGV. The germline V and J ends were trimmed by 2 bases and 4 bases, with 16 bases remaining between them. CDR3 length: 16 amino acids. The source was CD4+ or CD8+ T cells sorted from blood, collected in a trial of the OX40 agonist ivuxolimab. The TCR sequence derives from an adult with an advanced solid tumor such as melanoma, head and neck, liver or kidney cancer. This rearrangement joins TRBV11-2 to TRBJ2-3; no clear D. The CDR3 spells CASSLFWQTNPDTQYF. The CDR3 DNA follows: TGTGCCAGCAGCTTATTTTGGCAGACCAATCCAGATACGCAGTATTTT.